The T cell receptor beta chain under discussion was sequenced for a study of blood T cell repertoires in COVID-19. Assay: immunoSEQ multiplex PCR; the TCRdb copy retains only in-frame clones and omits some. This table holds some 130,000 clones, around 87% found once. Deletions cut 5 bases from V and 0 bases from J, with 8 bases between. The CDR3 has 14 amino acids. Germline V lookup: CDR1 SNHLY, CDR2 FYNNEI. The TCR sequence derives from a woman between 55 and 75 years old with acute or convalescent COVID-19. Sequences were obtained from peripheral blood. This rearrangement joins TRBV2 to TRBJ2-1; D gene ambiguous. The chain's CDR3 is CASSPYSSYNEQFF. CDR3 nucleotides: TGTGCCAGCAGTCCGTATAGCTCCTACAATGAGCAGTTCTTC.